This entry lists 2 T cell receptor beta chains sequenced from one sample in a study of chronic HIV infection and antiretroviral therapy. Via MiXCR, TCRdb re-called the 5' RACE reads, giving one row per CDR3 protein. The table records some 46,000 distinct CDR3 sequences, roughly 19% of them present only once. Sequencing was performed on peripheral blood. Receptor source: an adult who had HIV and had not received antiretroviral therapy, or was an uninfected healthy control (not recorded which).

This clonotype turned up a few times. This chain's CDR3 is CSASGLGLYYGYTF. The DNA of the CDR3 is TGCAGTGCTAGTGGTCTGGGCCTCTACTATGGCTACACCTTC. The chain has TRBV20-1 and TRBJ1-2; D not certain. V lost 3 bases and J 3 bases, leaving 14 bases between the germline ends. Looked up from germline, CDR1 is DFQATT and CDR2 is SNEGSKA (reference sequence). This CDR3 is built from 14 residues.

This clonotype was observed a handful of times. In DNA, the CDR3 is TGCGCCAGCAGCTTGGGGTTTAGGGGGCGGAATGAAAAACTGTTTTTT. This sequence encodes CASSLGFRGRNEKLFF. The chain links TRBV5-1 to TRBJ1-4, with 7 bases matching TRBD1. Germline loops: CDR1 SGHRS, CDR2 YFSETQ. The V gene end was trimmed by 0 bases and the J gene end by 5 bases; junction bases not matched to a gene: 7. This CDR3 is built from 16 residues.